This T cell receptor (beta chain) was identified in a study of shared clonotypes between healthy human individuals. Broader study findings: Sequencing depth was expected to affect clonotype sharing among donors.

The CDR3 covers 15 residues. Between the trimmed V and J ends, which lost 3 bases and 4 bases, there was a span of 13 bases. CDR1 is SEHNR and CDR2 is FQNEAQ in the germline V gene (reference sequence). On this clone itself: What it binds is not known.

At deep level, the assay was performed. Original methodology: There were no quality scores in the junction-only immunoSEQ sequences, so filtering differed. The assay was immunoSEQ multiplex PCR, and TCRdb's table has in-frame clones only and misses some. That table is the source of V, J and clone size, and D and trimming were worked out from the DNA. The table shows approximately 460,000 clones, with 60% to 80% occurring only once. The specimen was PBMCs. The origin of this receptor is a woman aged 35 to 49 in good health. Some clones in this sample may be carry-over from other donors' samples. The chain has TRBV7-9 and TRBJ1-3; tentative D call: TRBD1 (6 bases). This chain's CDR3 is CASSFTGGWGNTIYF. CDR3 DNA sequence: TGTGCCAGCAGCTTTACTGGGGGCTGGGGAAACACCATATATTTT.